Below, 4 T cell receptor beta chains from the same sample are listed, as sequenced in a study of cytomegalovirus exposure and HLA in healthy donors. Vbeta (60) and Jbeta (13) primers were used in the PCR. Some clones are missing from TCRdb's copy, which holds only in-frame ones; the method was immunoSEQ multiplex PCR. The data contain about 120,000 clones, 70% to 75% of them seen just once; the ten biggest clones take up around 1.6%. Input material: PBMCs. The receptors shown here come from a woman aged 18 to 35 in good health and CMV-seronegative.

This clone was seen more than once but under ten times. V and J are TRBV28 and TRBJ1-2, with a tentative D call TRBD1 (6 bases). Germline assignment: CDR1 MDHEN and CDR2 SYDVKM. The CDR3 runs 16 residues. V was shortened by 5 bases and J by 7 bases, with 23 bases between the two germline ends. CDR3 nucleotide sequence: TGTGCCAGCAGTCCGACCCAGGGTCAGGGGTATGGTGGCTACACCTTC. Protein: CASSPTQGQGYGGYTF.

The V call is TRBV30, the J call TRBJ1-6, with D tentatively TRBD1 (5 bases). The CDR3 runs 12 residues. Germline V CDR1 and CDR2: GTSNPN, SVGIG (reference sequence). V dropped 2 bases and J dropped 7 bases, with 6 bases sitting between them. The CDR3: CAWSQGNSPLHF. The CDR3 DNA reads TGTGCCTGGAGTCAGGGAAATTCACCCCTCCACTTT.

The CDR3 loop is CAISEGQGMGKLFF. The CDR3 DNA is TGTGCCATCAGTGAAGGACAGGGGATGGGAAAACTGTTTTTT. The chain couples TRBV10-3 to TRBJ1-4; 9 bases align to TRBD1. The V and J ends lost 3 bases and 10 bases, in that order; junction bases with no gene match: 6. Germline CDR1 and CDR2: ENHRY and SYGVKD. The CDR3 has 14 amino acids.

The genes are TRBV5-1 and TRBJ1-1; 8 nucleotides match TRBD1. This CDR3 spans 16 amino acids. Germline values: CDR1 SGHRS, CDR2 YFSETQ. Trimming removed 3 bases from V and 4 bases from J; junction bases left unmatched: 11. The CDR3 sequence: CASSSLRGQGSTEAFF. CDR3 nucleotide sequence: TGCGCCAGCAGCTCGTTACGAGGACAGGGTAGCACTGAAGCTTTCTTT.